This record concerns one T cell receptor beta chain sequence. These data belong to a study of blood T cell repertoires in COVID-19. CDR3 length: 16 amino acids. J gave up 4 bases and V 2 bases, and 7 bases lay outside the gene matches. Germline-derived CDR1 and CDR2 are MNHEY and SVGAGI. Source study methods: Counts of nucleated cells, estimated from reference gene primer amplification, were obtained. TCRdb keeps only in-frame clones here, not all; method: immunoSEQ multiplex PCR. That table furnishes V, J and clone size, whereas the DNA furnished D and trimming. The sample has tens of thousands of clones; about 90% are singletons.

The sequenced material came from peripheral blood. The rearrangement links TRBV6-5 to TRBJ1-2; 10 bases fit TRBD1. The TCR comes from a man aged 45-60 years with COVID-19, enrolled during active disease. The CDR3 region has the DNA TGTGCCAGCAGTTACCCGACGGGACAGGGGACCTATGGCTACACCTTC. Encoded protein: CASSYPTGQGTYGYTF.